The 3 T cell receptor beta chains below were found in one sample sequenced in a study of T cells after yellow fever vaccination. TCRdb re-analysed the 5' RACE reads in MiXCR, keeping a single row per CDR3 protein. This table holds about 550,000 distinct CDR3 sequences, less than 20% found once. Specimen: PBMCs, collected 15 days after the yellow fever booster vaccination. Receptor source: a man aged 25 to 45 who received the YFV17D yellow fever vaccine.

This chain links TRBV20-1 with TRBJ2-3; no definite D call. Germline V gene sequence: CDR1 DFQATT, CDR2 SNEGSKA (reference sequence). This CDR3 is built from 15 residues. Trimming stripped 6 bases from V and 3 bases from J, with 19 bases between. The CDR3 here is CSAQTFPVQTDTQYF. The DNA for the CDR3 is TGCAGTGCCCAGACATTCCCTGTTCAAACAGATACGCAGTATTTT.

This clonotype was observed a handful of times. The CDR3 protein is CASSQTTEQYF. The DNA for the CDR3 is TGTGCCAGCAGCCAAACAACTGAGCAGTACTTC. The chain employs TRBV3-1 and TRBJ2-7; D uncertain. The V end lost 2 bases, the J end lost 7 bases, and 6 bases lay between the germline ends. Germline V gene data show CDR1 as LGHDT and CDR2 as YNNKEL (reference sequence). CDR3 length: 11 residues.

The V call is TRBV29-1, the J call TRBJ2-7; 10 nucleotides match TRBD2. The length of the CDR3 is 12 residues. Germline assignment: CDR1 SQVTM and CDR2 ANQGSEA. V dropped 5 bases and J dropped 3; count of bases not matched to a gene: 1. CDR3 in amino acids: CSVQREGYEQYF. The CDR3 coding sequence is TGCAGCGTTCAGCGGGAGGGCTACGAGCAGTACTTC.